These 6 T cell receptor beta chains share one sample of origin, sequenced in a study of T cell responses to AZD1222 COVID-19 vaccine. Sequenced by immunoSEQ multiplex PCR; TCRdb stores in-frame clones only, minus some. The repertoire holds about 140,000 clones, with 90% to 95% as singletons. The material was peripheral blood, obtained 28 days after the second AZD1222 dose. The receptors here all came from an adult who received the AZD1222 COVID-19 vaccine.

This chain connects TRBV11-3 to TRBJ2-1; 7 nucleotides match TRBD2. The CDR3 spans 13 residues. The V segment lost 5 bases and the J segment 6 bases; nucleotides outside the gene matches: 4. The germline CDR1 and CDR2 sequences are SGHNT and YENEEA. CDR3 amino acids: CASSRGTINEQFF. In DNA form, the CDR3 reads TGTGCCAGCAGCAGAGGGACTATCAATGAGCAGTTCTTC.

The rearrangement links TRBV7-2 to TRBJ2-5; the match to TRBD2 covers 10 bases. The CDR3 totals 15 residues. The germline gives CDR1 SGHTA, CDR2 FQGNSA. Germline trimming cut 5 bases from V and 2 bases from J; bases unmatched to any gene: 5. CDR3 sequence: CASSKTSGTQETQYF. In DNA form, the CDR3 reads TGTGCCAGCAGCAAAACTAGCGGGACTCAAGAGACCCAGTACTTC.

V is TRBV5-5 and J is TRBJ2-6, with unresolved D. In germline, CDR1 is SGHKS, CDR2 YYEKEE (reference sequence). The V end lost 0 bases, the J end lost 1 base, and 5 bases lay between the germline ends. There are 15 residues in the CDR3. CDR3 in DNA: TGTGCCAGCAGCTTGGTGGGTTCTGGGGCCAACGTCCTGACTTTC. The encoded protein is CASSLVGSGANVLTF.

This rearrangement joins TRBV27 to TRBJ1-5; TRBD1 agrees at 7 bases. The CDR3 spans 14 residues. The germline V gene has CDR1 MNHEY and CDR2 SMNVEV (reference sequence). Trimming removed 3 bases from V and 6 bases from J; junction bases left unmatched: 5. CDR3 DNA: TGTGCCAGCAGTTTGCACAGGGGAGGTCAGCCCCAGCATTTT. This gives the protein CASSLHRGGQPQHF.

The V gene is TRBV15, the J gene TRBJ2-7, with no clear D. The germline V and J ends were trimmed by 0 bases and 1 base, with 10 bases remaining between them. The CDR3 loop spans 15 amino acids. The V gene's germline CDR1 is LNHNV and CDR2 YYDKDF (reference sequence). This chain's CDR3 is CATSRETQVSYEQYF. The DNA for the CDR3 is TGTGCCACCAGCAGAGAAACCCAGGTTTCCTACGAGCAGTACTTC. Full variable domain (missing parts from reference TRBV15 and TRBJ2-7): DAMVIQNPRYQVTQFGKPVTLSCSQTLNHNVMYWYQQKSSQAPKLLFHYYDKDFNNEADTPDNFQSRRPNTSFCFLDIRSPGLGDTAMYLCATSRETQVSYEQYFGPGTRLTVT.

The chain uses TRBV7-9 and TRBJ2-5; D not resolved. Germline CDR1 SEHNR, CDR2 FQNEAQ (reference sequence). Trimming cost V 5 bases and J 2 bases, with 9 bases left between them. The CDR3 is 13 amino acids. For the CDR3, the DNA is TGTGCCAGCAGCCCCTCCACTCAAGAGACCCAGTACTTC. Protein: CASSPSTQETQYF.